The clone carrying this T cell receptor beta chain came up a few times. Libraries of TCR beta came from iRepertoire HTBI primers plus Arm-PCR of CDR3 regions. Each CDR3 protein gets one entry after TCRdb re-called the multiplex PCR reads with MiXCR. The repertoire holds over 350,000 distinct CDR3 sequences, with over 12% as singletons. The data are from a study of regulatory T cells in long-lasting Graves disease. Time point denoted: newly diagnosed GD, antithyroid drugs for less than 3 months. Isolated PBMC RNA provided the starting material for the TCR library. The CDR3 spans 15 residues. The germline CDR1 and CDR2 sequences are SGHDT and YYEEEE. J was trimmed by 4 bases and V by 3 bases; bases with no gene match: 9. This sample also appeared in a second study, on T cells in Graves' hyperthyroidism and ophthalmopathy.

The clonotype was recovered from a middle-aged woman with Graves disease. Sequencing was performed on peripheral blood mononuclear cells (PBMCs), taken at new diagnosis, from a patient treated with antithyroid drugs. The chain is built from TRBV5-6 and TRBJ2-7; 8 bases align to TRBD2. Here the CDR3 reads CASSSAREGSYEQYF. CDR3 DNA: TGTGCCAGCAGCTCTGCACGGGAGGGTTCATACGAGCAGTACTTC.